These 18 T cell receptor beta chains were sequenced from one sample in a study of T cell responses to AZD1222 COVID-19 vaccine. Method: immunoSEQ multiplex PCR; TCRdb's copy keeps in-frame clones and lacks some. The sample contains around 170,000 clones, about 93% of which appear only once. Sequenced here: peripheral blood, sampled 28 days after the second AZD1222 dose. The receptors were gathered from an adult who received the AZD1222 COVID-19 vaccine.

The chain couples TRBV29-1 to TRBJ1-4; D remains ambiguous. This CDR3 has 12 amino acids. CDR1 and CDR2 (germline): SQVTM, ANQGSEA. V shed 6 bases and J shed 6 bases, with 11 bases lying between them. As DNA, the CDR3 is TGCAGCGTCCGGACTGATGATGAAAAACTGTTTTTT. Its translation: CSVRTDDEKLFF.

CDR3 nucleotides: TGCAGTGCTAGTAGCTCAGGGGATTTGTACACTGAAGCTTTCTTT. This gives the protein CSASSSGDLYTEAFF. The V call is TRBV20-1, the J call TRBJ1-1, with a tentative D call TRBD1 (6 bases). This CDR3 spans 15 amino acids. The germline V gene encodes CDR1 DFQATT and CDR2 SNEGSKA (reference sequence). Trimming removed 3 bases from V and 3 bases from J, with 17 bases in between.

The V gene is TRBV5-1, the J gene TRBJ2-1; D is ambiguous. V was cut by 0 bases and J by 0 bases, with 4 bases left in between. CDR3 length: 14 amino acids. Germline V gene lookup returns CDR1 SGHRS and CDR2 YFSETQ. CDR3 amino acids: CASSLGSSYNEQFF. The DNA for the CDR3 is TGCGCCAGCAGCTTGGGGTCCTCCTACAATGAGCAGTTCTTC.

The rearrangement uses TRBV7-8 and TRBJ2-2, with TRBD1 matching over 8 bases. The CDR3 is made up of 14 amino acids. Germline CDR1 is SGHVS and CDR2 is FQNEAQ. With V trimmed by 3 bases and J by 4 bases, 1 base remained unmatched. CDR3 DNA: TGTGCCAGCAGCTTCCAGGGGGCCACCGGGGAGCTGTTTTTT. Its translation: CASSFQGATGELFF. The full variable domain, its missing parts supplied by reference TRBV7-8 and TRBJ2-2, is GAGVSQSPRYKVAKRGQDVALRCDPISGHVSLFWYQQALGQGPEFLTYFQNEAQLDKSGLPSDRFFAERPEGSVSTLKIQRTQQEDSAVYLCASSFQGATGELFFGEGSRLTVL.

The rearrangement links TRBV7-9 to TRBJ1-1; D gene unclear. Germline V CDR1 and CDR2: SEHNR, FQNEAQ (reference sequence). Trimming left V 2 bases short and J 8 bases short, with 6 bases between. The CDR3 covers 11 residues. The CDR3 region has the DNA TGTGCCAGCAGCTTACTTTTCGAAGCTTTCTTT. This encodes CASSLLFEAFF.

The chain has TRBV28 and TRBJ2-7, with 7 bases matching TRBD1. The CDR3 totals 21 residues. V gave up 1 base and J gave up 0 bases; unmatched junction bases: 21. The germline gives CDR1 MDHEN, CDR2 SYDVKM. DNA of the CDR3: TGTGCCAGCAGTTTATACAGGGGTAGAGGACTCGTCATCTTAGGCTCCTACGAGCAGTACTTC. It translates to CASSLYRGRGLVILGSYEQYF.

The genes are TRBV3-1 (or the pseudogene TRBV3-2) and TRBJ1-1; D is uncertain. Trimming removed 3 bases from V and 2 bases from J, with 10 bases in between. CDR3 length: 14 residues. CDR1 is LGHDT and CDR2 is YNNKEL in the germline V gene (reference sequence). The CDR3 loop reads CASSQNGPNTEAFF. CDR3 DNA: TGTGCCAGCAGCCAGAACGGGCCCAACACTGAAGCTTTCTTT.

V gene TRBV18 combines with J gene TRBJ2-7; TRBD2 is a possible D gene (5 bases). V shed 6 bases and J shed 4 bases, with 13 bases lying between them. The germline V gene encodes CDR1 KGHSH and CDR2 LQKENI. The CDR3 runs 13 residues. The CDR3 spells CASSRLGGYEQYF. The CDR3 DNA follows: TGTGCCAGCTCCCGGCTGGGCGGGTACGAGCAGTACTTC.

This chain connects TRBV4-2 to TRBJ1-2; 10 bases line up with TRBD1. V lost 8 bases and J lost 6; bases outside the gene matches: 12. The CDR3 loop spans 15 amino acids. Per germline, CDR1 LGHNA and CDR2 YNFKEQ. The CDR3, as DNA: TGTGCCAGCGGCGGCCCCGGGACAGGGGTTAATGGCTACACCTTC. This encodes CASGGPGTGVNGYTF.

The V call is TRBV2, the J call TRBJ2-5, with 9 bases that match TRBD2. This CDR3 region has 13 residues. V was pared by 7 bases and J by 7 bases, with 7 bases of the junction left unmatched. The V gene's germline CDR1 is SNHLY and CDR2 FYNNEI. The CDR3 sequence: CASKASGVGTQYF. CDR3 coding DNA: TGTGCCAGCAAGGCTAGCGGGGTTGGGACCCAGTACTTC.

Only one count was recorded for this clone. The rearrangement joins TRBV10-3 to TRBJ2-2, with 8 bases matching TRBD2. Germline V CDR1 and CDR2: ENHRY, SYGVKD. J was trimmed by 5 bases and V by 7 bases; bases with no gene match: 6. This CDR3 comprises 14 residues. The CDR3 DNA follows: TGTGCCATCAATCAAGCGGGAGTTACCGGGGAGCTGTTTTTT. This sequence encodes CAINQAGVTGELFF.

This sequence joins TRBV2 and TRBJ1-4; the D gene is possibly TRBD1 (6 bases). This CDR3 spans 14 amino acids. V shed 5 bases and J shed 2 bases, with 9 bases lying between them. Germline V gives CDR1 SNHLY, CDR2 FYNNEI. The CDR3 sequence: CASSLDRTNEKLFF. The CDR3 nucleotides are TGTGCCAGCAGTCTCGACAGGACTAATGAAAAACTGTTTTTT.

The genes are TRBV25-1 and TRBJ1-2, with D maybe TRBD1 (6 bases). Germline V lookup: CDR1 MGHDK, CDR2 SYGVNS. Trimming took off 1 base at V and 2 bases at J, with 20 bases between the two ends. The CDR3 covers 18 residues. The CDR3 DNA reads as TGTGCCAGCAGTGAATCGTTCGCTACGGGGGCCCTAAACTATGGCTACACCTTC. This translates into CASSESFATGALNYGYTF.

V gene TRBV6-5 combines with J gene TRBJ1-4, with D uncertain. With 7 bases removed from V and 8 bases from J, the gap between germline ends came to 20 bases. The CDR3 loop spans 15 amino acids. CDR1 is MNHEY, CDR2 SVGAGI, per germline. This CDR3 is CASKKDGSRREKLFF. The CDR3 bases are TGTGCCAGCAAAAAAGACGGATCCCGTAGGGAAAAACTGTTTTTT.

The V gene is TRBV20-1, the J gene TRBJ2-3, with 7 bases that match TRBD1. With V trimmed by 6 bases and J by 13 bases, 10 bases remained unmatched. CDR3 length: 11 amino acids. The germline gives CDR1 DFQATT, CDR2 SNEGSKA (reference sequence). The CDR3 bases are TGCAGTGCCGCACAGGGGATTATTAAGTATTTT. Translation gives CSAAQGIIKYF.

This chain links TRBV19 with TRBJ1-5; D remains ambiguous. Germline V gives CDR1 LNHDA, CDR2 SQIVND (reference sequence). V lost 1 base to trimming and J lost 7 bases, with 11 bases between them. This CDR3 spans 14 amino acids. CDR3 bases: TGTGCCAGTAGTATAGGTTGGGTCCGGCAGCCCCAGCATTTT. It is translated as CASSIGWVRQPQHF.

The V gene is TRBV27, the J gene TRBJ1-1, with no clear D. Looked up from germline, CDR1 is MNHEY and CDR2 is SMNVEV (reference sequence). Trimming took 5 bases from V and 0 from J, leaving 16 bases between them. The CDR3 contains 16 residues. This CDR3 is CASSTRLGALNTEAFF. CDR3 in DNA: TGTGCCAGCAGTACAAGGCTAGGAGCCCTGAACACTGAAGCTTTCTTT.

The V and J genes are TRBV6-5 and TRBJ2-2, with 10 bases that match TRBD1. The CDR3 is 15 residues long. Trimming at V came to 10 bases and at J to 13 bases, leaving 18 bases not matched to a gene. Germline CDR1 MNHEY, CDR2 SVGAGI. The CDR3 protein is CAISGGGRDRGVLFF. The DNA for the CDR3 is TGTGCCATTTCCGGTGGGGGTAGGGACAGGGGAGTGCTGTTTTTT.